The rows below give T cell receptor beta chains drawn from one sample of a study of shared clonotypes between healthy human individuals. Libraries were prepared by immunoSEQ multiplex PCR; TCRdb keeps only in-frame clonotypes and omits some of them. The sample shows 1.4 million or so clones, approximately 98.5% of them seen only once. Sequencing input: naive CD4+ T cells sorted from blood. These receptors came from a man between 25 and 39 years old in good health. Each CDR3 is given with its conserved first and last residue. A D gene is named only where the DNA matches it firmly. The size of a clone is reported for some rows only, either as once, few or many, or as a class for expanded clones.

DNA	CDR3	D	V	J	size
TGTGCCAGCTCACCGGGACAGCAAACCTACGAGCAGTACTTC	CASSPGQQTYEQYF	TRBD1	TRBV18	TRBJ2-7	NA
TGTGCCAGCAGCTTAGAACCAACAGCCAGCTCCTACAATGAGCAGTTCTTC	CASSLEPTASSYNEQFF	NA	TRBV7-6	TRBJ2-1	NA
TGTGCCAGCAGAAAGACGTCACTAGCGGGTGGGTATACGCAGTATTTT	CASRKTSLAGGYTQYF	TRBD2	TRBV6-4	TRBJ2-3	once
TGCAGTCTATTTGGGGGCTACGAGCAGTACTTC	CSLFGGYEQYF	NA	TRBV20-1	TRBJ2-7	NA
TGTGCCAGCAGCTTTCAAACAGGGACCTACACTGAAGCTTTCTTT	CASSFQTGTYTEAFF	NA	TRBV5-4	TRBJ1-1	NA
TGTGCCAGCAGCTTAATCGAATCGGAGACCACCGGGGAGCTGTTTTTT	CASSLIESETTGELFF	NA	TRBV7-7	TRBJ2-2	NA
TGCGCCAGCAGCTTGGATCCGGGGCCCACTGAAGCTTTCTTT	CASSLDPGPTEAFF	NA	TRBV5-1	TRBJ1-1	NA
TGTGCCAGTACGACTAGCGAGTCCAAAAACATTCAGTACTTC	CASTTSESKNIQYF	TRBD2	TRBV19	TRBJ2-4	NA
TGCGCCAGCAGCTTGCGACTCGCTTCCTACGAGCAGTACTTC	CASSLRLASYEQYF	NA	TRBV5-1	TRBJ2-7	NA
TGCGCCAGCAGCTTGGGAGGTGCTAGCACAGATACGCAGTATTTT	CASSLGGASTDTQYF	NA	TRBV5-1	TRBJ2-3	NA
TGTGCCAGCATTTCGGGCATGGGGGGGTACGAGCAGTACTTC	CASISGMGGYEQYF	TRBD2	TRBV28	TRBJ2-7	NA
TGTGCCAGCAGCTTACTAGCGGGAGTCGACAATGAGCAGTTCTTC	CASSLLAGVDNEQFF	TRBD2	TRBV25-1	TRBJ2-1	once
TGTGCCACCAGCAGACGGGAAGCGGGAGGGTTCAATGAGCAGTTCTTC	CATSRREAGGFNEQFF	TRBD2	TRBV15	TRBJ2-1	NA
TGCGCCAGCTCCGACAGCTCCTACGAGCAGTACTTC	CASSDSSYEQYF	NA	TRBV10-2	TRBJ2-7	NA
TGTGCCAGCAGTTTAGACGATACGCAGTATTTT	CASSLDDTQYF	NA	TRBV28	TRBJ2-3	NA
TGTGTTTCTAGCGGGAGCGGAAACGAGCAGTACTTC	CVSSGSGNEQYF	TRBD2	TRBV27	TRBJ2-7	NA
TGTGCCTGGAGCACAGGGGACACTGAAGCTTTCTTT	CAWSTGDTEAFF	TRBD1	TRBV30	TRBJ1-1	NA
TGTGCCAGCAGCTTAACTAGCGGGAGCACAGATACGCAGTATTTT	CASSLTSGSTDTQYF	TRBD2	TRBV7-3	TRBJ2-3	NA
TGCGCCAGCGGCGGGGGCACCGGGGAGCTGTTTTTT	CASGGGTGELFF	TRBD2	TRBV10-1	TRBJ2-2	NA
TGTGCCAGCAGACAGGGGACTCATCAGCCCCAGCATTTT	CASRQGTHQPQHF	TRBD1	TRBV7-2	TRBJ1-5	NA
TGTGCCAGCAGCGCCGGGACTAGAGGGCAGTTCTTC	CASSAGTRGQFF	TRBD2	TRBV7-9	TRBJ2-1	NA
TGCGCCAGCAGCCGTTATCTAGCGGTAAGAAGCACAGATACGCAGTATTTT	CASSRYLAVRSTDTQYF	TRBD2	TRBV4-1	TRBJ2-3	NA
TGCGCCAGCAGCAGGACAGGGGGCGCGGAGACCCAGTACTTC	CASSRTGGAETQYF	TRBD1	TRBV5-1	TRBJ2-5	once
TGTGCCAGCAGTTTACCAGGGCCAGTTGGGACCCAGTACTTC	CASSLPGPVGTQYF	NA	TRBV28	TRBJ2-5	NA
TGTGCCAGCTCACCGCGACAAGAGACCCAGTACTTC	CASSPRQETQYF	NA	TRBV18	TRBJ2-5	NA
TGTGCCAGCTCACCACCATCAGGGGTAGAGCAGTATTTT	CASSPPSGVEQYF	NA	TRBV18	TRBJ2-3	NA
TGTGCCAGCAGCTTAGTGAATGAAAAACTGTTTTTT	CASSLVNEKLFF	NA	TRBV7-6	TRBJ1-4	NA
TGTGCCAGCTCACCGGCCATATCAGATACGCAGTATTTT	CASSPAISDTQYF	NA	TRBV18	TRBJ2-3	NA
TGTGCCAGCAGTTTAACCCAGCCCGATACCTATGGCTACACCTTC	CASSLTQPDTYGYTF	NA	TRBV28	TRBJ1-2	NA
TGTGCCAGCAGAATTACAGGGGGCCTGGAGACCCAGTACTTC	CASRITGGLETQYF	TRBD1	TRBV28	TRBJ2-5	NA
TGCGCCAGCAGCTTGCAGACTACTAATGAAAAACTGTTTTTT	CASSLQTTNEKLFF	NA	TRBV5-1	TRBJ1-4	NA
TGTGCCAGCGTGTGGGGGGCCGGCTACGAGCAGTACTTC	CASVWGAGYEQYF	NA	TRBV28	TRBJ2-7	NA
TGTGCCAGCAGCTTATGGCAGGGAGGCTACGAGCAGTACTTC	CASSLWQGGYEQYF	NA	TRBV7-2	TRBJ2-7	NA
TGCGCCAGCAGCCAAGAACGGGGCAGGGTGACTGGCTACACCTTC	CASSQERGRVTGYTF	NA	TRBV4-3	TRBJ1-2	NA
TGTGCCAGTAGACTCGAAACGGGACTTGGTAGCAATCAGCCCCAGCATTTT	CASRLETGLGSNQPQHF	NA	TRBV19	TRBJ1-5	NA
TGTGCCAGCAGCCGCCCGGACAGAGGGACCTACGAGCAGTACTTC	CASSRPDRGTYEQYF	NA	TRBV5-4	TRBJ2-7	NA
TGCGCCAGCAGCCCGTTAGCGGGATTATTAGCCGGGGAGCTGTTTTTT	CASSPLAGLLAGELFF	TRBD2	TRBV5-1	TRBJ2-2	NA
TGTGCCAGCAGCCAAAGAGAGGGAAGCTCCTACGAGCAGTACTTC	CASSQREGSSYEQYF	NA	TRBV11-3	TRBJ2-7	NA
TGTGCCAGCAGCTTGGGGGGTAGCACAGATACGCAGTATTTT	CASSLGGSTDTQYF	NA	TRBV5-4	TRBJ2-3	NA
TGTGCCAGCAGCTTAGCGGGAGGCCCTCACAATGAGCAGTTCTTC	CASSLAGGPHNEQFF	TRBD2	TRBV11-2	TRBJ2-1	NA
TGTGCCAGCAGTTTATTTATCTCTGGAAACACCATATATTTT	CASSLFISGNTIYF	NA	TRBV28	TRBJ1-3	NA
TGTGCCAGCGGAAACCTCTCGCAGCGGACTGGTGAGCAGTTCTTC	CASGNLSQRTGEQFF	NA	TRBV19	TRBJ2-1	NA
TGCAGCGCCCTTCGGGGCTCTTCCTACGAGCAGTACTTC	CSALRGSSYEQYF	NA	TRBV29-1	TRBJ2-7	NA
TGTGCCAGCAGCTTCTCCGGGAATAATGAAAAACTGTTTTTT	CASSFSGNNEKLFF	NA	TRBV5-5	TRBJ1-4	NA
TGTGCCAGCAGTTTATTAGCAGGGGGCCAGCCCCAGCATTTT	CASSLLAGGQPQHF	TRBD1	TRBV28	TRBJ1-5	NA
TGTGCCAGCAGCAAAGCGGGAGAAAGGCCCGAGCAGTACTTC	CASSKAGERPEQYF	TRBD2	TRBV27	TRBJ2-7	NA
TGTGCCATCAGTGAGCCGGGACTAGCGAGGAGCTCCTACGAGCAGTACTTC	CAISEPGLARSSYEQYF	TRBD2	TRBV10-3	TRBJ2-7	NA
TGTGCCAGCAGTTCCCAGGGGTCCGGCGAGACCCAGTACTTC	CASSSQGSGETQYF	NA	TRBV2	TRBJ2-5	NA
TGTGCCAGCCGAGAAACCGGAGAGACCCAGTACTTC	CASRETGETQYF	NA	TRBV6-5	TRBJ2-5	NA
TGTGCCAGCAGGGGGGCGAGGCAGCAACTCGAGCAGTACTTC	CASRGARQQLEQYF	NA	TRBV6-1	TRBJ2-7	NA
TGTGCCAGCAGTGTTGGAGCTAACTATGGCTACACCTTC	CASSVGANYGYTF	NA	TRBV6-1	TRBJ1-2	NA
TGCGCCAGCAGCTTGGGGCAGGACACAGATACGCAGTATTTT	CASSLGQDTDTQYF	NA	TRBV5-1	TRBJ2-3	NA
TGTGCCAGCTCACCAAGTACAGGGGATCTTACTGAAGCTTTCTTT	CASSPSTGDLTEAFF	TRBD1	TRBV18	TRBJ1-1	NA
TGTGCCAGCAGCAGATTCAGGGCCCACGAGCAGTACTTC	CASSRFRAHEQYF	NA	TRBV28	TRBJ2-7	NA
TGTGCCAGCGGGCGGTATGAGCAGTTCTTC	CASGRYEQFF	NA	TRBV27	TRBJ2-1	NA
TGTGCCAGCAGCACCTTCATGGGCCCCGGCACAGATACGCAGTATTTT	CASSTFMGPGTDTQYF	NA	TRBV14	TRBJ2-3	NA
TGTGCCAGCAGCCCCGCGCTGGGTTTGGTGCAGTACTTC	CASSPALGLVQYF	NA	TRBV5-8	TRBJ2-7	NA
TGTGCCAGCAACCGGGGGCAGGGCAATCAGCCCCAGCATTTT	CASNRGQGNQPQHF	NA	TRBV2	TRBJ1-5	NA
TGTGCCAGCAGCATGGGACTAGCGGGAGGGTACGAGCAGTACTTC	CASSMGLAGGYEQYF	TRBD2	TRBV7-9	TRBJ2-7	NA
TGTGCCAGCAGCTTAGGATCTCAGGGAAAGGCCGGGGAGCTGTTTTTT	CASSLGSQGKAGELFF	NA	TRBV11-2	TRBJ2-2	NA